The next 25 T cell receptor beta chains were all read from a single sample in a study of T-cell reconstitution after alpha-beta-depleted transplantation in children. Unique molecular identifiers featured in how the TCRbeta library was prepared. Using its own MiXCR run on the PCR reads, TCRdb lists one record per CDR3 protein. The sample carries about 480,000 distinct CDR3 sequences, 12% recorded once. The sequences come from PBMCs from the stem cell graft donor, collected from the stem cell graft. These receptors originate from a human donor who donated a stem cell graft to a child with combined immunodeficiency.

This clonotype was counted between two and nine times. The rearrangement uses TRBV9 and TRBJ2-5, with D perhaps matching TRBD2 (7 bases). The CDR3 runs 16 residues. Germline V gene data show CDR1 as SGDLS and CDR2 as YYNGEE. Trimming cost V 4 bases and J 5 bases, with 21 bases left between them. The chain's CDR3 is CASSPGGQGRWETQYF. The CDR3 nucleotides are TGTGCCAGCAGCCCCGGGGGGCAGGGGAGATGGGAGACCCAGTACTTC.

In regard to this clonotype: A read error may explain this, as a much larger clone is one base away. This CDR3 is missing its conserved last phenylalanine or tryptophan, likely due to a read error. V usage is TRBV29-1 and J usage is TRBJ1-4; D ambiguous. This CDR3 has 12 amino acids. Germline V gives CDR1 SQVTM, CDR2 ANQGSEA. Between the trimmed V and J ends, which lost 4 bases and 4 bases, there was a span of 7 bases. In DNA form, the CDR3 reads TGCAGCGTTGGGTGGCTTAATGAAAAACTGTTTTGT. This gives the protein CSVGWLNEKLFC.

V and J are TRBV12-3 or TRBV12-4 and TRBJ2-7, with D possibly TRBD1 on 6 matching bases. CDR3 size: 14 residues. Trimming removed 1 base from V and 2 bases from J, with 9 bases in between. The DNA of the CDR3 is TGTGCCAGCAGTTTAGTAGGGGACACCTACGAGCAGTACTTC. It is translated as CASSLVGDTYEQYF.

This clonotype showed up just a few times. The genes are TRBV7-8 and TRBJ2-2; D may be TRBD2 (5 bases). This CDR3 comprises 16 residues. Trimming removed 1 base at V and 3 bases at J, with 12 bases between. Germline assignment: CDR1 SGHVS and CDR2 FQNEAQ. CDR3 loop: CASSLVPPGYTGELFF. The CDR3 nucleotides read TGTGCCAGCAGCTTAGTTCCGCCGGGGTACACCGGGGAGCTGTTTTTT.

This clonotype has a count of ten or more. The chain combines TRBV27 with TRBJ1-2; D possibly corresponds to TRBD1 (5 bases). The CDR3 is made up of 13 amino acids. V lost 3 bases and J 4 bases, leaving 9 bases between the germline ends. Per the germline V gene, CDR1 is MNHEY and CDR2 is SMNVEV (reference sequence). CDR3 nucleotides: TGTGCCAGCAGTTTTGGGGGAGGCTATGGCTACACCTTC. This gives the protein CASSFGGGYGYTF.

The rearrangement links TRBV12-3 or TRBV12-4 to TRBJ2-1; D call uncertain. The V end lost 4 bases, the J end lost 8 bases, and 15 bases lay between the germline ends. CDR3 length equals 14 residues. CDR3 residues: CASSYPQTDHEQFF. The CDR3 DNA follows: TGTGCCAGCAGTTACCCACAAACAGATCATGAGCAGTTCTTC.

This clonotype has at least ten counts. The rearrangement uses TRBV24-1 and TRBJ2-5; TRBD2 matches at 13 bases. CDR1 is KGHDR and CDR2 is SFDVKD in the germline V gene. The CDR3 runs to 16 residues. Trimming cost V 6 bases and J 2 bases; bases outside gene matches: 5. CDR3 nucleotides: TGTGCCACCAGTCTGCCGGGACTAGCGGGGCAAGAGACCCAGTACTTC. This codes for CATSLPGLAGQETQYF.

This clonotype has just a few counts. The chain is built from TRBV7-9 and TRBJ2-7; perhaps TRBD2 as D (5 bases). V gave up 5 bases and J gave up 2 bases, with 10 bases separating them. This CDR3 contains 13 residues. Per germline, CDR1 SEHNR and CDR2 FQNEAQ (reference sequence). The CDR3 region has the DNA TGTGCCAGCAGCCCCCGGCGGGCCTACGAGCAGTACTTC. Protein product: CASSPRRAYEQYF.

Many counts were recorded for this clonotype. V usage is TRBV10-3 and J usage is TRBJ2-2, with TRBD2 as a possible D gene (5 bases). This CDR3 contains 16 residues. Germline CDR1 ENHRY, CDR2 SYGVKD. Trimming removed 0 bases from V and 1 base from J, with 9 bases in between. CDR3 in amino acids: CAISESRTWNTGELFF. The CDR3 DNA sequence: TGTGCCATCAGTGAGTCCCGGACTTGGAACACCGGGGAGCTGTTTTTT.

This clonotype has just a few counts. The CDR3 reads CASSRGQGSNTEAFF. CDR3 in DNA: TGCGCCAGCAGCCGGGGACAGGGGTCGAACACTGAAGCTTTCTTT. The V gene is TRBV5-1, the J gene TRBJ1-1, with TRBD1 matching 10 bases. V dropped 4 bases and J dropped 1; count of bases not matched to a gene: 4. The CDR3 runs 15 residues. The germline gives CDR1 SGHRS, CDR2 YFSETQ. The full variable domain, with the rest looked up from reference TRBV5-1 and TRBJ1-1, is KAGVTQTPRYLIKTRGQQVTLSCSPISGHRSVSWYQQTPGQGLQFLFEYFSETQRNKGNFPGRFSGRQFSNSRSEMNVSTLELGDSALYLCASSRGQGSNTEAFFGQGTRLTVV.

This clonotype was observed a few times. The V and J genes are TRBV5-1 and TRBJ2-3; D is uncertain. The CDR3 loop spans 17 amino acids. With 0 bases removed from V and 4 bases from J, the gap between germline ends came to 18 bases. Germline V gene lookup returns CDR1 SGHRS and CDR2 YFSETQ. The CDR3 DNA sequence: TGCGCCAGCAGCTTGGCCGACTTTTCTCTAGGTTCAGATACGCAGTATTTT. It yields the protein CASSLADFSLGSDTQYF.

This clonotype has just a few counts. The rearrangement joins TRBV7-9 to TRBJ2-5; 9 bases line up with TRBD2. Germline values: CDR1 SEHNR, CDR2 FQNEAQ (reference sequence). The CDR3 extends over 16 amino acids. V lost 1 base and J lost 4; bases outside the gene matches: 7. This CDR3 reads CASSLGIAGATETQYF. CDR3 bases: TGTGCCAGCAGCTTAGGGATAGCGGGAGCAACAGAGACCCAGTACTTC. The whole variable domain, filled in from reference TRBV7-9 and TRBJ2-5, reads DTGVSQNPRHKITKRGQNVTFRCDPISEHNRLYWYRQTLGQGPEFLTYFQNEAQLEKSRLLSDRFSAERPKGSFSTLEIQRTEQGDSAMYLCASSLGIAGATETQYFGPGTRLLVL.

The chain uses TRBV12-3 or TRBV12-4 and TRBJ1-5, with 10 bases identical to TRBD1. Germline trimming cut 3 bases from V and 6 bases from J; bases unmatched to any gene: 11. This CDR3 is built from 17 residues. DNA for the CDR3: TGTGCCAGCAGTTTTGAGGTGGAGACAGGGGGCAGTCAGCCCCAGCATTTT. Residues: CASSFEVETGGSQPQHF.

J is TRBJ2-7 and V is TRBV5-1; 9 bases agree with TRBD1. Trimming at V came to 4 bases and at J to 2 bases, leaving 7 bases not matched to a gene. Germline values: CDR1 SGHRS, CDR2 YFSETQ. This CDR3 is 15 amino acids long. CDR3 protein: CASSEDRGVPYEQYF. The CDR3 nucleotides are TGCGCCAGCAGCGAGGACAGGGGAGTCCCCTACGAGCAGTACTTC.

The chain recombines TRBV5-6 with TRBJ2-3, with D possibly TRBD1 on 6 matching bases. The CDR3 consists of 15 residues. Germline CDR1 reads SGHDT; CDR2 reads YYEEEE. V shed 0 bases and J shed 0 bases, with 8 bases lying between them. The CDR3 spells CASSLGQVSTDTQYF. The CDR3 DNA reads as TGTGCCAGCAGCTTGGGACAGGTTAGCACAGATACGCAGTATTTT.

The chain uses TRBV6-1 and TRBJ2-2, with D unresolved. Between the trimmed V and J ends, which lost 7 bases and 6 bases, there was a span of 21 bases. This CDR3 spans 16 amino acids. The germline gives CDR1 MNHNS, CDR2 SASEGT. CDR3 in DNA: TGTGCCAGCACCCAAAGATCGGCTGCTTGGGCCGGGGAGCTGTTTTTT. The encoded protein is CASTQRSAAWAGELFF.

In its sample, this clonotype was seen many times. V usage is TRBV5-1 and J usage is TRBJ2-1, with D tentatively TRBD1 (6 bases). This CDR3 has 13 residues. Germline CDR1 SGHRS, CDR2 YFSETQ. The germline V and J ends were trimmed by 5 bases and 5 bases, with 11 bases remaining between them. CDR3 in amino acids: CASRPTGNNEQFF. The DNA for the CDR3 is TGCGCCAGCAGGCCAACAGGGAACAATGAGCAGTTCTTC.

A few counts support this clonotype. The rearrangement links TRBV9 to TRBJ2-3; D is unclear. V lost 1 base and J lost 5, with 11 bases in between. CDR3 length: 14 amino acids. CDR1 SGDLS and CDR2 YYNGEE come from the germline V gene. The CDR3 DNA follows: TGTGCCAGCAGCGTAATCTCCTGGGGAGATACGCAGTATTTT. Translated: CASSVISWGDTQYF.

The chain employs TRBV5-1 and TRBJ2-2; 10 nucleotides line up with TRBD2. Germline loops: CDR1 SGHRS, CDR2 YFSETQ. Trimming removed 4 bases from V and 3 bases from J; junction bases left unmatched: 15. This CDR3 region has 19 residues. The CDR3 sequence: CASSVAPPGLASHTGELFF. CDR3 sequence (DNA): TGCGCCAGCAGCGTTGCCCCCCCGGGACTAGCGTCCCACACCGGGGAGCTGTTTTTT. The full variable domain, completed using reference TRBV5-1 and TRBJ2-2, is KAGVTQTPRYLIKTRGQQVTLSCSPISGHRSVSWYQQTPGQGLQFLFEYFSETQRNKGNFPGRFSGRQFSNSRSEMNVSTLELGDSALYLCASSVAPPGLASHTGELFFGEGSRLTVL.

Only a few counts were recorded for this clonotype. V and J are TRBV11-3 and TRBJ2-7; D gene ambiguous. The V end was cut by 5 bases, the J end by 6 bases, with 11 bases between. Per the germline V gene, CDR1 is SGHNT and CDR2 is YENEEA. The CDR3 totals 12 residues. CDR3 DNA: TGTGCCAGCAGCCCTGAGCACGGCGAGCAGTACTTC. Its translation: CASSPEHGEQYF.

The chain has TRBV7-2 and TRBJ2-5, with 10 bases lining up with TRBD1. V dropped 5 bases and J dropped 5; count of bases not matched to a gene: 8. This CDR3 has 15 residues. The germline gives CDR1 SGHTA, CDR2 FQGNSA. The CDR3, as DNA: TGTGCCAGCAGCCCTACCGGGACAGGGGTTGAGACCCAGTACTTC. Amino acids: CASSPTGTGVETQYF.

This clonotype occurred a few times. The chain has TRBV15 and TRBJ2-7; tentative D call: TRBD1 (5 bases). The CDR3 loop spans 12 amino acids. Germline-derived CDR1 and CDR2 are LNHNV and YYDKDF (reference sequence). The V gene lost 7 bases and the J gene lost 0 bases, with 7 bases spanning the gap. CDR3 residues: CATTDTSYEQYF. The CDR3 coding sequence is TGTGCCACCACGGACACCTCCTACGAGCAGTACTTC.

This clonotype has a count of ten or more. V gene TRBV6-2 or TRBV6-3 combines with J gene TRBJ1-5; a weak D match, TRBD1 (5 bases). Germline V gives CDR1 MNHEY, CDR2 SVGEGT. The CDR3 totals 15 residues. V was shortened by 2 bases and J by 6 bases, with 14 bases between the two germline ends. The CDR3 loop is CASSYILDSSQPQHF. The CDR3 bases are TGTGCCAGCAGTTACATACTCGACAGTAGTCAGCCCCAGCATTTT.

This rearrangement joins TRBV20-1 to TRBJ2-7; 10 positions agree with TRBD1. The CDR3 spans 13 residues. Germline CDR1 reads DFQATT; CDR2 reads SNEGSKA (reference sequence). V trimming: 3 bases; J trimming: 2 bases; junction bases outside the gene matches: 1. The DNA of the CDR3 is TGCAGTGCTAGGACAGGGGGCCCCTACGAGCAGTACTTC. Translated: CSARTGGPYEQYF.

The rearrangement links TRBV7-2 to TRBJ1-5; weak D call: TRBD1 (6 bases). The CDR3 sequence is 15 residues long. Germline lookup yields CDR1 SGHTA and CDR2 FQGNSA. Trimming left V 1 base short and J 7 bases short, with 14 bases between. The CDR3 nucleotides are TGTGCCAGCAGCTTAGTCGCTGAGGGGGGCCAGCCCCAGCATTTT. This gives the protein CASSLVAEGGQPQHF.